This T cell receptor beta chain emerged from a study of blood T cells in healthy people across ages. The germline CDR1 and CDR2 sequences are MDHEN and SYDVKM. Trimming removed 7 bases at V and 4 bases at J, with 7 bases between. The CDR3 length is 11 residues. A second PCR of about 6 to 11 cycles used a sample-barcoded 5' primer and a J-beta primer mix. A single record per CDR3 protein comes from TCRdb applying MiXCR to the 5' RACE reads. The data hold 700,000 or so distinct CDR3 sequences, with roughly 43% observed a single time. In its sample, this clonotype was seen a few times. Specimen: blood. The chain carries TRBV28 and TRBJ1-1; the D is unclear. The sequence was collected from a man older than 75 in good health. The CDR3 nucleotides read TGTGCCAGCACCCATACCACTGAAGCTTTCTTT. Translation gives CASTHTTEAFF. Drawing the rest from reference TRBV28 and TRBJ1-1, the complete variable domain is DVKVTQSSRYLVKRTGEKVFLECVQDMDHENMFWYRQDPGLGLRLIYFSYDVKMKEKGDIPEGYSVSREKKERFSLILESASTNQTSMYLCASTHTTEAFFGQGTRLTVV.